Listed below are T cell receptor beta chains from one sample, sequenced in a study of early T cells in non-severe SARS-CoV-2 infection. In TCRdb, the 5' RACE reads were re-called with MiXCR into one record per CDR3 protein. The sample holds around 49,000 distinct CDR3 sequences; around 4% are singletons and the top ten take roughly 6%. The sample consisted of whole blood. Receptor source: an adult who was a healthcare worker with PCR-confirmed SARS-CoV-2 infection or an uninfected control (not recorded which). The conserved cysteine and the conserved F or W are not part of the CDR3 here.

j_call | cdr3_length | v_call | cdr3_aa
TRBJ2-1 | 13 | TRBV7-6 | ASSFSGVSYNEQF
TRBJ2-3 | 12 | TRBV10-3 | AIRLAGVTDTQY
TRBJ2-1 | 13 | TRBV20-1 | SARRSRLAGNEQF
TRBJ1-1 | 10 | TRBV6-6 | ASSYRDTEAF
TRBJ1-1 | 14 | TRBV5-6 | ASSGRTGRRNTEAF
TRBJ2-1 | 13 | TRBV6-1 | ATKPGLASYNEQF
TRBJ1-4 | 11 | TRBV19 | ASTGTENEKLF
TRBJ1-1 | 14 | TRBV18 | ASSPFPTITDTEAF
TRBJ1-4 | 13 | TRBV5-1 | ASSLMGQENEKLF
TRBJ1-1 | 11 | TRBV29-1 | SGQDGEVPEAF
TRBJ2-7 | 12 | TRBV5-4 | ASSTRDSTYEQY
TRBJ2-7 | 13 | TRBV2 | ASIPPQASSYEQY
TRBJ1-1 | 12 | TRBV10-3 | AISYGTGNTEAF
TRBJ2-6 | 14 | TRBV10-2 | ASSEYQSSGANVLT
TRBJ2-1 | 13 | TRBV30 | AWSVGTSGTNEQF
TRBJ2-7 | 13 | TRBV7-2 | ASSLGQGRAYEQY
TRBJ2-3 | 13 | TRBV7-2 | ASSSRLAGADTQY
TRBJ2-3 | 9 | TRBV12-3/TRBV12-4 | ASRSGATQY
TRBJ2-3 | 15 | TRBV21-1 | ASSTGGTGVLTDTQY
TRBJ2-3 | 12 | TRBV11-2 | ASSLANAEGTQY
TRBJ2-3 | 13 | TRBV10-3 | AILHGTKSTDTQY
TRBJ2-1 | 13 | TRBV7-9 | ASSLVGLAGGEQF
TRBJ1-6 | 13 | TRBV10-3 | AISESDSNNSPLH
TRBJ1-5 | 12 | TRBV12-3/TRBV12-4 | ATSQTGPNQPQH